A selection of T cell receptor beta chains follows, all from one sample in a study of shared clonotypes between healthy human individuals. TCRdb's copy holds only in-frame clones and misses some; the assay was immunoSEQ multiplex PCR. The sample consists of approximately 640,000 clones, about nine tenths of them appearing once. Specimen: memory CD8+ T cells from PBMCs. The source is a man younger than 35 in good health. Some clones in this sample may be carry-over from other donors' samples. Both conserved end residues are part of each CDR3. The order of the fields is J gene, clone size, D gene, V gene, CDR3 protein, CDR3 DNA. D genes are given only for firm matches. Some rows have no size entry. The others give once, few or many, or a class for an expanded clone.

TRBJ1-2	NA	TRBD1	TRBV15	CATSRDFKGQAVIRGYTF	TGTGCCACCAGCAGAGATTTTAAGGGACAGGCAGTAATACGAGGCTACACCTTC
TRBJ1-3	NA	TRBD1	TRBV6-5	CASRTGPRGNTIYF	TGTGCCAGCAGAACCGGGCCCAGGGGGAACACCATATATTTT
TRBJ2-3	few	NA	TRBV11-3	CASSLEADTQYF	TGTGCCAGCAGCTTAGAGGCAGATACGCAGTATTTT
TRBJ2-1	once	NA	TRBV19	CASSGDFSGRAFNEQFF	TGTGCCAGTAGTGGGGACTTCTCGGGACGCGCCTTCAATGAGCAGTTCTTC
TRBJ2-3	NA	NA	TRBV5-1	CASSSGPVDTAGQYF	TGCGCCAGCAGCTCCGGTCCGGTGGATACGGCCGGGCAGTATTTT
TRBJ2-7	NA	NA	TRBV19	CASSMGPPYEQYF	TGTGCCAGTAGTATGGGGCCTCCCTACGAGCAGTACTTC
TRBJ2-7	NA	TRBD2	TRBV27	CASSRVGGSYEQYF	TGTGCCTCCTCCCGGGTCGGGGGGTCCTACGAGCAGTACTTC
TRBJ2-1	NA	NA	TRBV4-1	CASSQATFEQFF	TGCGCCAGCAGCCAAGCTACTTTCGAGCAGTTCTTC
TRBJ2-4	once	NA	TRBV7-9	CASSPLQGAKNIQYF	TGTGCCAGCAGTCCCCTTCAGGGTGCCAAAAACATTCAGTACTTC
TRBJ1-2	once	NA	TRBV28	CASSSQGGTARYGYTF	TGTGCCAGCAGCAGTCAGGGCGGCACCGCCCGCTATGGCTACACCTTC
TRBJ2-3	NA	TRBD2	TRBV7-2	CASSSRSSGRTTDTQYF	TGTGCCAGCAGCTCCAGGTCTAGCGGGAGGACCACAGATACGCAGTATTTT
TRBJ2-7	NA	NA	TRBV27	CASRSFRDPREQYF	TGTGCCAGCAGGTCGTTTCGCGATCCTCGAGAGCAGTACTTC
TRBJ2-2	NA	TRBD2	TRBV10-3	CAIAPNAPSSGIINTGELFF	TGTGCCATCGCCCCAAATGCTCCATCGAGCGGGATTATAAACACCGGGGAGCTGTTTTTT
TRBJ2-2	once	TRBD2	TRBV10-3	CAISESASGSGNTGELFF	TGTGCCATCAGTGAGTCTGCTAGCGGGAGTGGCAACACCGGGGAGCTGTTTTTT
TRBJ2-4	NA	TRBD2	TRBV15	CATSRDHLAGSTKNIQYF	TGTGCCACCAGCAGAGACCATCTAGCGGGGAGTACCAAAAACATTCAGTACTTC
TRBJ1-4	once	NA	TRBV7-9	CASSPNLLSGGNEKLFF	TGTGCCAGCAGCCCGAATTTACTGTCGGGGGGGAATGAAAAACTGTTTTTT
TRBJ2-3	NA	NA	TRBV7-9	CASSLSTGNTDTQYF	TGTGCCAGCAGCTTAAGTACGGGGAACACAGATACGCAGTATTTT
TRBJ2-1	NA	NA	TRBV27	CASSFPGIYNEQFF	TGTGCCAGCAGTTTCCCCGGGATCTACAATGAGCAGTTCTTC
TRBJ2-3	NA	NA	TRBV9	CATEDFGTDTQYF	TGTGCCACTGAGGACTTCGGCACAGATACGCAGTATTTT
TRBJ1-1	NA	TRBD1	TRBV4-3	CASSQAPGQGRNTEAFF	TGCGCCAGCAGCCAAGCCCCGGGACAGGGGAGGAACACTGAAGCTTTCTTT
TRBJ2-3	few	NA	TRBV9	CASSAWDRRGDTQYF	TGTGCCAGCAGCGCTTGGGACCGCCGCGGAGATACGCAGTATTTT
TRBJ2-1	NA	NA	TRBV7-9	CASSPGVGYEQFF	TGTGCCAGCAGCCCTGGGGTCGGATACGAGCAGTTCTTC
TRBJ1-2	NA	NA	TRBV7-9	CASSRIEEYTNYGYTF	TGTGCCAGCAGCCGGATTGAAGAGTATACTAACTATGGCTACACCTTC
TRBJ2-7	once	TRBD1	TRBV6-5	CASSYGQGGSYEQYF	TGTGCCAGCAGTTACGGACAGGGGGGATCCTACGAGCAGTACTTC
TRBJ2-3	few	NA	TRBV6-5	CASSYSSADTQYF	TGTGCCAGCAGTTACTCTAGCGCAGATACGCAGTATTTT
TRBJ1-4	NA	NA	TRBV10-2	CASSDRNEAKLFF	TGCGCCAGCAGCGACAGGAATGAGGCAAAACTGTTTTTT
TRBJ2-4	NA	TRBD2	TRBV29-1	CSVEDYLWREGRNIQYF	TGCAGCGTTGAAGATTACCTGTGGCGGGAGGGCCGGAACATTCAGTACTTC
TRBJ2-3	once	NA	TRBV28	CASRTISGEVSTDTQYF	TGTGCCAGCAGAACAATCTCAGGGGAGGTAAGCACAGATACGCAGTATTTT
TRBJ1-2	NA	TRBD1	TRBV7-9	CASSFSGQGVLGYTF	TGTGCCAGCAGCTTCTCGGGACAGGGGGTATTGGGCTACACCTTC
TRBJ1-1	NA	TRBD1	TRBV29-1	CSVTGTGVTEAFF	TGCAGCGTCACCGGGACAGGGGTCACTGAAGCTTTCTTT
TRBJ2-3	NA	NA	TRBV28	CASSLWGRAEAQYF	TGTGCCAGCAGTTTATGGGGTAGGGCGGAGGCGCAGTATTTT
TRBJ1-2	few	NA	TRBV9	CASSPRGTPGSGYTF	TGTGCCAGCAGCCCGCGAGGGACACCTGGAAGTGGCTACACCTTC
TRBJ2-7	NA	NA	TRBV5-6	CASSQGGGEQYF	TGTGCCAGCAGCCAGGGGGGCGGCGAGCAGTACTTC
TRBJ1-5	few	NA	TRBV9	CASSVDGSNQPQHF	TGTGCCAGCAGCGTGGACGGTAGCAATCAGCCCCAGCATTTT
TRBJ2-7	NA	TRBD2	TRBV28	CASSFRAGGPFYEQYF	TGTGCCAGCAGTTTCAGGGCGGGAGGGCCCTTCTACGAGCAGTACTTC
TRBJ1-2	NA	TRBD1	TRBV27	CASSSRGRGAVDYGYTF	TGTGCCAGCAGTTCCAGGGGGCGTGGGGCGGTGGACTATGGCTACACCTTC
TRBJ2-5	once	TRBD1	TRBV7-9	CASSLVWDRETQYF	TGTGCCAGCAGCTTAGTTTGGGACAGGGAGACCCAGTACTTC
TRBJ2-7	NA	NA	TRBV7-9	CASSLMGVSSPLYEQYF	TGTGCCAGCAGCTTAATGGGGGTCTCGTCCCCCCTCTACGAGCAGTACTTC
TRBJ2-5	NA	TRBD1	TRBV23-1	CASSQKDRSKTQYF	TGCGCCAGCAGTCAGAAGGACAGGTCCAAGACCCAGTACTTC
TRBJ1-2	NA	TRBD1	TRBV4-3	CASSQRQGGRGYTF	TGCGCCAGCAGCCAGCGACAGGGCGGGCGCGGCTACACCTTC
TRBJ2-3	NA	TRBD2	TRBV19	CASSMPVGGSRSDTQYF	TGTGCCAGTAGTATGCCTGTAGGCGGGAGCCGATCAGATACGCAGTATTTT
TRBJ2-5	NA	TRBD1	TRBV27	CASRPGTGGVETQYF	TGTGCCAGCCGGCCAGGGACAGGGGGTGTAGAGACCCAGTACTTC
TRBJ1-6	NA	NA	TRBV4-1	CASSLGRGSPLHF	TGCGCCAGCAGCCTCGGTCGGGGCTCACCCCTCCACTTT
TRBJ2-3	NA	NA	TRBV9	CASSVETVREDTQYF	TGTGCCAGCAGCGTAGAGACAGTCCGGGAAGATACGCAGTATTTT
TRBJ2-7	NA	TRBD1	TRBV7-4	CASSPCYRGSEQYF	TGTGCCAGCAGCCCCTGTTACAGGGGGAGCGAGCAGTACTTC
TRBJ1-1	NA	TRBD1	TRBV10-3	CAISWTGGNTEAFF	TGTGCCATCAGTTGGACAGGGGGCAACACTGAAGCTTTCTTT
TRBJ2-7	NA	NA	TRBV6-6	CASSPRGLPYEQYF	TGTGCCAGCAGCCCCAGGGGATTACCCTACGAGCAGTACTTC
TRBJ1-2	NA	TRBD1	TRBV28	CASSWDRGDGYTF	TGTGCCAGCAGCTGGGACAGGGGAGATGGCTACACCTTC
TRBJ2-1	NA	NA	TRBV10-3	CAIRPGTSSYNEQFF	TGTGCCATCAGGCCTGGGACCAGCTCCTACAATGAGCAGTTCTTC
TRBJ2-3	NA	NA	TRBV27	CASRPLTGTDTQYF	TGTGCCAGCAGGCCCCTGACGGGCACAGATACGCAGTATTTT
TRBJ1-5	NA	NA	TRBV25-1	CASSEGRNQPQHF	TGTGCCAGCAGTGAAGGGAGGAATCAGCCCCAGCATTTT
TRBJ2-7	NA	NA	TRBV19	CASSMWSLREQYF	TGTGCCAGTAGTATGTGGTCGTTACGCGAGCAGTACTTC
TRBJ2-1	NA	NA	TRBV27	CASSALRDLAYNEQFF	TGTGCCAGCAGTGCACTCCGGGACTTGGCGTACAATGAGCAGTTCTTC
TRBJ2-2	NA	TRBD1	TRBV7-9	CASSYNRGNTGELFF	TGTGCCAGCAGTTATAACAGGGGGAACACCGGGGAGCTGTTTTTT
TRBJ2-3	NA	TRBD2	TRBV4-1	CASSQDQGLESDTQYF	TGCGCCAGCAGCCAAGATCAGGGACTAGAATCAGATACGCAGTATTTT
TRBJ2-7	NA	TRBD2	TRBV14	CASSQLAGGLYEQYF	TGTGCCAGCAGCCAGCTAGCGGGAGGCCTCTACGAGCAGTACTTC
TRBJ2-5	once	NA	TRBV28	CASRLGTGGFSAYQETQYF	TGTGCCAGCAGGCTGGGTACAGGTGGGTTCTCGGCCTACCAAGAGACCCAGTACTTC